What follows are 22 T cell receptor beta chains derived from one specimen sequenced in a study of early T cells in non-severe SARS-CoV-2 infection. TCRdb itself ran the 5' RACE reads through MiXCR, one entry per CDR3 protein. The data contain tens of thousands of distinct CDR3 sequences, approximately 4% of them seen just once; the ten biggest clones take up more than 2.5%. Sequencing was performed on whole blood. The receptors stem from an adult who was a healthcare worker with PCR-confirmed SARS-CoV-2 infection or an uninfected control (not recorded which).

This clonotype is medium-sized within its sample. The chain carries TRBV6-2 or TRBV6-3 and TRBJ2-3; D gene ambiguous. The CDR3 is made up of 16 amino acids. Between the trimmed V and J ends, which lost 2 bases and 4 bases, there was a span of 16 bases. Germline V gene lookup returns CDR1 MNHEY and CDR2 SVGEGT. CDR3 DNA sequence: TGTGCCAGCAGTTACCGAGGAATGATAGGCGCAGATACGCAGTATTTT. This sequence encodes CASSYRGMIGADTQYF.

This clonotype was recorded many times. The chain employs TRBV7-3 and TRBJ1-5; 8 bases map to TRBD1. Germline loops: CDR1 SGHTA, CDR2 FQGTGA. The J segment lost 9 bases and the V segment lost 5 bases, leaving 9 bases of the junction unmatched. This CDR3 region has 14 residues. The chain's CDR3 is CASSRDRGDLPQHF. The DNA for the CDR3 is TGTGCCAGCAGCCGCGACAGGGGCGATCTGCCCCAGCATTTT.

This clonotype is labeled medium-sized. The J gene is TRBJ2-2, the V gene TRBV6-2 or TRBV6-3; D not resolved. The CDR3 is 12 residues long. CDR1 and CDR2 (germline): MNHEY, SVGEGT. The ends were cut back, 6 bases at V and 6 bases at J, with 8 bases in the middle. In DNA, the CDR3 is TGTGCCAGCAGGGCCGATGCCGGGGAGCTGTTTTTT. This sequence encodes CASRADAGELFF.

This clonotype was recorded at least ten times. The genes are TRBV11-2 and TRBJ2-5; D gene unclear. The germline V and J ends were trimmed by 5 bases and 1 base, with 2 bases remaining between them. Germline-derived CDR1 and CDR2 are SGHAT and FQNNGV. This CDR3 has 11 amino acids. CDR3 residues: CASSRQETQYF. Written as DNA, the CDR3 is TGTGCCAGCAGCCGCCAAGAGACCCAGTACTTC.

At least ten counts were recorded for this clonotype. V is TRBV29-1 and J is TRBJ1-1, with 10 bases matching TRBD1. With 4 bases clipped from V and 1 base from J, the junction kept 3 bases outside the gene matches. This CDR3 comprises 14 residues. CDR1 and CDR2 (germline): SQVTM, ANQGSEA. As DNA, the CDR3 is TGCAGCGTTGCCTGGGACAGGGGGAACACTGAAGCTTTCTTT. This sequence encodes CSVAWDRGNTEAFF. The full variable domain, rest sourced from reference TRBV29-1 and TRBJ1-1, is SAVISQKPSRDICQRGTSLTIQCQVDSQVTMMFWYRQQPGQSLTLIATANQGSEATYESGFVIDKFPISRPNLTFSTLTVSNMSPEDSSIYLCSVAWDRGNTEAFFGQGTRLTVV.

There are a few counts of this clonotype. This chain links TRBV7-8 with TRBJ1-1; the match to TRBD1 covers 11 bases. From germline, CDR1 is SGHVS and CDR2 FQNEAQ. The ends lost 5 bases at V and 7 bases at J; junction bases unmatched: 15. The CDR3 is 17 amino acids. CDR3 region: CASSRGRTGGAWDEAFF. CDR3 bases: TGTGCCAGCAGCCGTGGTCGGACAGGGGGCGCGTGGGATGAAGCTTTCTTT.

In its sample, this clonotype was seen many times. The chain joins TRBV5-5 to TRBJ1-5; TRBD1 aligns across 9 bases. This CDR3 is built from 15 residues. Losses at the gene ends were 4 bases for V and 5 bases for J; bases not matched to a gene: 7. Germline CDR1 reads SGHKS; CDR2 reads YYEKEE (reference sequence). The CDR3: CASSPDRGVDQPQHF. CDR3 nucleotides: TGTGCCAGCAGCCCGGACAGGGGAGTGGATCAGCCCCAGCATTTT.

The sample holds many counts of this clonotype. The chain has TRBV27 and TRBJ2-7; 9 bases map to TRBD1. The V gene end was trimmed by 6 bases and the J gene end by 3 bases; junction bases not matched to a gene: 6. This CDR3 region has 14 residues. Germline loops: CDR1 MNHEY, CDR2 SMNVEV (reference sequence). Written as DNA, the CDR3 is TGTGCCAGCAGCCGCCCGGGACAGGGCTACGAGCAGTACTTC. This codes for CASSRPGQGYEQYF.

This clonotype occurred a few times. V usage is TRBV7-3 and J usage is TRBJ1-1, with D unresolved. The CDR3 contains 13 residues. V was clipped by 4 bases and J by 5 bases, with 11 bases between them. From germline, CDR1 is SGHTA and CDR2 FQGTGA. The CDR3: CASSYSAGTEAFF. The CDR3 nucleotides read TGTGCCAGCAGCTATAGCGCGGGGACTGAAGCTTTCTTT.

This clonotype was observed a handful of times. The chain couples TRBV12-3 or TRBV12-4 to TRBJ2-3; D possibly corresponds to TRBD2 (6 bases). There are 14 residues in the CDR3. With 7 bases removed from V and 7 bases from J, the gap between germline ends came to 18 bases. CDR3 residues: CASTPGLQGNTQYF. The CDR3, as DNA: TGTGCCAGCACCCCGGGACTTCAAGGGAATACGCAGTATTTT.

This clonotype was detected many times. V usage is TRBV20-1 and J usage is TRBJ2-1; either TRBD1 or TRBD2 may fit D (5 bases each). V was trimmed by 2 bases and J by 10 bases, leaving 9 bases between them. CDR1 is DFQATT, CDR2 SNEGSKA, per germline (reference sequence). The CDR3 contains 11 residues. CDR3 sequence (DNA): TGCAGTGCTAGAAAGGGGACCGAGCAGTTCTTC. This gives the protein CSARKGTEQFF.

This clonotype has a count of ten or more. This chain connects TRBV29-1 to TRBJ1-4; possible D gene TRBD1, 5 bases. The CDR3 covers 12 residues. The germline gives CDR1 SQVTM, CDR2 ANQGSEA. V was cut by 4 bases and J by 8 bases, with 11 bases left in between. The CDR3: CSVVGLREKLFF. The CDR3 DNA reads TGCAGCGTTGTGGGGCTACGAGAAAAACTGTTTTTT.

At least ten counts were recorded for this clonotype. The CDR3 coding sequence is TGTGCCAGCAGCTTGAGGCAAGCGGGGGGATCTGGGGCCAACGTCCTGACTTTC. Its protein product is CASSLRQAGGSGANVLTF. The J gene is TRBJ2-6, the V gene TRBV7-3; 9 bases are shared with TRBD2. In germline, CDR1 is SGHTA, CDR2 FQGTGA. This CDR3 has 18 residues. V shed 3 bases and J 1 base; nucleotides not matched to a gene: 7.

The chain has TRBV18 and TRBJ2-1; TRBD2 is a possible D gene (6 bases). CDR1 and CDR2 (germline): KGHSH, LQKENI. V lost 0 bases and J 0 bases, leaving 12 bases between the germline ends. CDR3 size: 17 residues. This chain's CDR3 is CASSPPTGRSSYNEQFF. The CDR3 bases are TGTGCCAGCTCACCACCAACCGGGAGAAGCTCCTACAATGAGCAGTTCTTC.

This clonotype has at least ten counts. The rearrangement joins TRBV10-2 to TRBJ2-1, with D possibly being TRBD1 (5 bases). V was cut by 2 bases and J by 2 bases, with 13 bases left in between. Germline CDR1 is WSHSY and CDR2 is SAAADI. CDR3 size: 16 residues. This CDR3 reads CASSEAWGATYNEQFF. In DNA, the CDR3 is TGCGCCAGCAGTGAGGCTTGGGGCGCGACCTACAATGAGCAGTTCTTC.

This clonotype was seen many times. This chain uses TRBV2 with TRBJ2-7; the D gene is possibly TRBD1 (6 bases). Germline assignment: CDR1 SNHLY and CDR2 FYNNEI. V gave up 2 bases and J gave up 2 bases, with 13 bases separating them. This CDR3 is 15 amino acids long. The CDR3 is CASSEQGRRPYEQYF. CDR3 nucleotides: TGTGCCAGCAGTGAACAGGGGCGGCGGCCCTACGAGCAGTACTTC.

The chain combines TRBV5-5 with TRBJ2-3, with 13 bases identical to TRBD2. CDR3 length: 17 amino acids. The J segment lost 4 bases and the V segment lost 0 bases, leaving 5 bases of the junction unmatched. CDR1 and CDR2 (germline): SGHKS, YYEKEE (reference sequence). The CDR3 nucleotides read TGTGCCAGCAGCTTGGGTCCGGGACTAGCGGGGCCAGATACGCAGTATTTT. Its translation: CASSLGPGLAGPDTQYF.

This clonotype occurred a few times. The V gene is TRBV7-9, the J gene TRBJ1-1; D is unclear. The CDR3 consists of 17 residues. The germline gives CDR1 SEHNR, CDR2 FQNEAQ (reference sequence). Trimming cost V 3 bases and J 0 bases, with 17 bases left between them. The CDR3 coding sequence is TGTGCCAGCAGCTTGGCCAGTCGCTTCCAAATGAACACTGAAGCTTTCTTT. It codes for CASSLASRFQMNTEAFF. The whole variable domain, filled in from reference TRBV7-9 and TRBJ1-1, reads DTGVSQNPRHKITKRGQNVTFRCDPISEHNRLYWYRQTLGQGPEFLTYFQNEAQLEKSRLLSDRFSAERPKGSFSTLEIQRTEQGDSAMYLCASSLASRFQMNTEAFFGQGTRLTVV.

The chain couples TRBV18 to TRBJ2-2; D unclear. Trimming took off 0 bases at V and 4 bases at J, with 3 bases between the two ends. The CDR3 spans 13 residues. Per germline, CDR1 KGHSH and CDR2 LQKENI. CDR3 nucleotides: TGTGCCAGCTCACCACCGGTCACCGGGGAGCTGTTTTTT. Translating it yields CASSPPVTGELFF. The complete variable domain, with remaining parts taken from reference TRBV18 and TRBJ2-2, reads NAGVMQNPRHLVRRRGQEARLRCSPMKGHSHVYWYRQLPEEGLKFMVYLQKENIIDESGMPKERFSAEFPKEGPSILRIQQVVRGDSAAYFCASSPPVTGELFFGEGSRLTVL.

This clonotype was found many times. In nucleotides, the CDR3 is TGTGCCAGCAGCGATAGACAGGGACAGCGCACTGAAGCTTTCTTT. As protein: CASSDRQGQRTEAFF. V and J are TRBV6-5 and TRBJ1-1; 7 bases agree with TRBD1. Trimming cost V 6 bases and J 4 bases; bases outside gene matches: 11. The CDR3 has 15 amino acids. Germline V CDR1 and CDR2: MNHEY, SVGAGI.

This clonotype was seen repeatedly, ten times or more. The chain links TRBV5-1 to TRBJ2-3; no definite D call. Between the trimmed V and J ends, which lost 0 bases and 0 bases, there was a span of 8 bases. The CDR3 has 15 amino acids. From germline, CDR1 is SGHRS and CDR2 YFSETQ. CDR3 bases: TGCGCCAGCAGCTTGGGGTGGGTTAGCACAGATACGCAGTATTTT. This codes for CASSLGWVSTDTQYF.

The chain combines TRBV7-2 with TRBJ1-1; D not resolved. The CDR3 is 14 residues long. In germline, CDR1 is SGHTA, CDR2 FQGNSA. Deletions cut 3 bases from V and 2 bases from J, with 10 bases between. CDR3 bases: TGTGCCAGCAGCTTGAACACAATTAACACTGAAGCTTTCTTT. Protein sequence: CASSLNTINTEAFF.